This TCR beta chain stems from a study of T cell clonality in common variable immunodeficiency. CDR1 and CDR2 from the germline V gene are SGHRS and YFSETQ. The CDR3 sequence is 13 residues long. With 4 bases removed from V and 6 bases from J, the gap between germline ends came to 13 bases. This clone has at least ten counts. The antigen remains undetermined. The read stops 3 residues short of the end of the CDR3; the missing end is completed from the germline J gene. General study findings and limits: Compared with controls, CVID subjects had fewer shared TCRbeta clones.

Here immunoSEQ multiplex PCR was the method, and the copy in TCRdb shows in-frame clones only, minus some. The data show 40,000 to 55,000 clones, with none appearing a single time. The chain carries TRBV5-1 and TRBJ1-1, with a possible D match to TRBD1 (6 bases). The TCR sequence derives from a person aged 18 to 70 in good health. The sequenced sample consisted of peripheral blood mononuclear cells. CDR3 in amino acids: CASSPWTVSEAFF. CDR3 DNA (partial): TGCGCCAGCAGCCCCTGGACAGTTTCTGAA.